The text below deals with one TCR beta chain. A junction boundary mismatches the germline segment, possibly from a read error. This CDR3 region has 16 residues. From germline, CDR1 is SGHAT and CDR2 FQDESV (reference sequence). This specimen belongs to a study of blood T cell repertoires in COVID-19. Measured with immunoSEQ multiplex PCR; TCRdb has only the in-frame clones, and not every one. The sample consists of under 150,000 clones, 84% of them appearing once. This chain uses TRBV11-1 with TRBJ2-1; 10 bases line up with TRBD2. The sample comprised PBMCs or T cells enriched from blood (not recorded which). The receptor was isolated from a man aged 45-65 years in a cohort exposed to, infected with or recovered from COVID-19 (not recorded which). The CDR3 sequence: CASSSPSGSVYSEQFF. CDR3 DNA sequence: TGTGCCAGCAGCTCGCCTAGCGGGAGTGTTTACAGTGAGCAGTTCTTC.